This T cell receptor (beta chain) was retrieved from a study of CD8+ T cells in alopecia areata. Extraction of RNA preceded its reverse transcription into cDNA, which served as the sequencing template. Assay: immunoSEQ multiplex PCR; the TCRdb copy retains only in-frame clones and omits some. The profile shows about 150,000 clones, less than 65% of them singletons. This CDR3 has 14 amino acids. Germline CDR1 reads MNHNY; CDR2 reads SVGAGI (reference sequence). V lost 6 bases to trimming and J lost 3 bases; unmatched junction nucleotides: 6. This sequence joins TRBV6-6 and TRBJ2-7; 9 bases map to TRBD1. The sample consisted of CD8+ T cells sorted from blood. This clonotype originated in a human donor in good health. The DNA of the CDR3 is TGTGCCAGCAGGGGGGGACAGGGTAACTACGAGCAGTACTTC. It specifies CASRGGQGNYEQYF.